The 21 T cell receptor beta chains presented below share a single source sample, sequenced in a study of blood T cell repertoires in COVID-19. Here immunoSEQ multiplex PCR was the method, and the copy in TCRdb shows in-frame clones only, minus some. The table includes roughly 260,000 clones, approximately 89% detected once. The specimen was peripheral blood. The receptors derive from a man aged 35 to 55 who had recovered from COVID-19.

V is TRBV9 and J is TRBJ2-7; 8 positions agree with TRBD2. Germline CDR1 reads SGDLS; CDR2 reads YYNGEE. J gave up 4 bases and V 6 bases, and 9 bases lay outside the gene matches. The CDR3 sequence is 14 residues long. The CDR3 region is CASNRGASGYEQYF. CDR3 nucleotides: TGTGCCAGCAACCGAGGGGCTAGCGGGTACGAGCAGTACTTC.

CDR3 amino acids: CASSYPILNPNYEQYF. Written as DNA, the CDR3 is TGTGCCAGCAGTTACCCCATCCTAAACCCAAACTACGAGCAGTACTTC. The chain is built from TRBV6-5 and TRBJ2-7; D gene ambiguous. V shed 2 bases and J shed 3 bases, with 17 bases lying between them. Per germline, CDR1 MNHEY and CDR2 SVGAGI. There are 16 residues in the CDR3.

V gene TRBV28 combines with J gene TRBJ1-4; no clear D gene. This CDR3 has 12 residues. Between the trimmed V and J ends, which lost 7 bases and 8 bases, there was a span of 11 bases. CDR1 MDHEN and CDR2 SYDVKM come from the germline V gene. The CDR3 nucleotides are TGTGCCAGCAAAGGTTCCAGGGAAAAACTGTTTTTT. Its protein product is CASKGSREKLFF.

The chain is built from TRBV7-9 and TRBJ1-5, with a possible D match to TRBD1 (5 bases). The V end was cut by 0 bases, the J end by 9 bases, with 15 bases between. CDR3 length equals 15 residues. Per germline, CDR1 SEHNR and CDR2 FQNEAQ (reference sequence). The CDR3 DNA reads as TGTGCCAGCAGCTTAGCGCTAACGGGGGAAGGGCCCCAGCATTTT. This codes for CASSLALTGEGPQHF.

This sequence joins TRBV6-2 or TRBV6-3 and TRBJ2-4, with 9 nucleotides matching TRBD2. Germline values: CDR1 MNHEY, CDR2 SVGEGT. This CDR3 contains 19 residues. V dropped 5 bases and J dropped 0; count of bases not matched to a gene: 14. The CDR3 DNA reads as TGTGCCAGCAGTCTCTCCCTAACTAGCGGGTCCTTAGCCAAAAACATTCAGTACTTC. This encodes CASSLSLTSGSLAKNIQYF.

The rearrangement joins TRBV7-2 to TRBJ2-7, with 10 bases matching TRBD1. V dropped 4 bases and J dropped 0; count of bases not matched to a gene: 6. In germline, CDR1 is SGHTA, CDR2 FQGNSA. The CDR3 covers 16 residues. The CDR3 is CASSSPGQGSSYEQYF. CDR3 DNA sequence: TGTGCCAGCAGCTCCCCGGGACAGGGGTCCTCCTACGAGCAGTACTTC.

The chain links TRBV9 to TRBJ2-1, with TRBD2 identical over 8 bases. This CDR3 comprises 15 residues. Germline V gene lookup returns CDR1 SGDLS and CDR2 YYNGEE. The V and J ends lost 7 bases and 2 bases, in that order; junction bases with no gene match: 8. CDR3 sequence reads: CASSTSGLTYNEQFF. The CDR3 region has the DNA TGTGCCAGCTCTACTAGCGGTCTAACCTACAATGAGCAGTTCTTC.

The J gene is TRBJ1-2, the V gene TRBV2, with 9 bases fitting TRBD1. The length of the CDR3 is 16 residues. CDR1 is SNHLY and CDR2 is FYNNEI in the germline V gene. J gave up 0 bases and V 6 bases, and 8 bases lay outside the gene matches. Here the CDR3 reads CASRPGQGPTNYGYTF. The CDR3 coding sequence is TGTGCCAGCAGACCGGGACAGGGTCCGACTAACTATGGCTACACCTTC.

The chain carries TRBV6-2 or TRBV6-3 and TRBJ2-7; 10 bases agree with TRBD1. CDR1 and CDR2 from the germline V gene are MNHEY and SVGEGT. The CDR3 spans 19 residues. V trimming: 2 bases; J trimming: 4 bases; junction bases outside the gene matches: 17. CDR3 sequence (DNA): TGTGCCAGCAGTTACAGCCGGGACAGGGGAGGTAGCAGAGTATACGAGCAGTACTTC. Protein product: CASSYSRDRGGSRVYEQYF.

This chain connects TRBV2 to TRBJ1-5; TRBD1 matches 9 bases. Germline values: CDR1 SNHLY, CDR2 FYNNEI. The CDR3 runs 15 residues. V shed 5 bases and J 6 bases; nucleotides not matched to a gene: 8. The CDR3 spells CASSLSGQGFQPQHF. The CDR3 DNA reads as TGTGCCAGCAGTCTCTCCGGACAGGGGTTTCAGCCCCAGCATTTT.

This chain joins TRBV6-1 and TRBJ2-1; 11 positions match TRBD2. The J segment lost 8 bases and the V segment lost 5 bases, leaving 8 bases of the junction unmatched. Germline CDR1 and CDR2: MNHNS and SASEGT. The CDR3 covers 15 residues. The CDR3: CASSPLAGGLDEQFF. Written as DNA, the CDR3 is TGTGCCAGCAGTCCATTAGCGGGGGGGCTCGATGAGCAGTTCTTC.

This clone was counted a few times. The chain employs TRBV30 and TRBJ1-4; 7 bases match TRBD1. Germline V gene data show CDR1 as GTSNPN and CDR2 as SVGIG (reference sequence). This CDR3 region has 16 residues. The trim removed 3 bases at V and 5 bases at J, leaving 12 bases unmatched. DNA for the CDR3: TGTGCCTGGAGGCTCGGAACGACAGGGAGGAATGAAAAACTGTTTTTT. Translating it yields CAWRLGTTGRNEKLFF.

V is TRBV6-6 and J is TRBJ2-7; 7 bases fit TRBD1. CDR1 is MNHNY and CDR2 is SVGAGI in the germline V gene (reference sequence). The J segment lost 3 bases and the V segment lost 5 bases, leaving 7 bases of the junction unmatched. This CDR3 comprises 14 residues. The CDR3 spells CASSHLRDSYEQYF. The CDR3 DNA follows: TGTGCCAGCAGTCACCTCCGGGACAGCTACGAGCAGTACTTC.

The chain recombines TRBV4-3 with TRBJ2-2; D perhaps matches TRBD2 (5 bases). V was cut by 3 bases and J by 6 bases, with 14 bases left in between. Germline CDR1 is LGHNA and CDR2 is YSLEER. The CDR3 has 15 amino acids. CDR3 sequence reads: CASSQEAVRPGELFF. CDR3 DNA: TGCGCCAGCAGCCAGGAAGCGGTCAGGCCCGGGGAGCTGTTTTTT.

The chain has TRBV5-6 and TRBJ2-3, with 10 bases lining up with TRBD1. The CDR3 extends over 17 amino acids. The junction had 7 bases not matched to a gene; V was cut back by 1 base and J by 2 bases. Germline V gene lookup returns CDR1 SGHDT and CDR2 YYEEEE. CDR3 loop: CASSLYGTGDFTDTQYF. CDR3 bases: TGTGCCAGCAGCTTGTATGGGACAGGGGATTTCACAGATACGCAGTATTTT.

The V call is TRBV7-2, the J call TRBJ1-5, with unresolved D. The CDR3 totals 15 residues. Germline V gene data show CDR1 as SGHTA and CDR2 as FQGNSA. V dropped 1 base and J dropped 5 bases, with 12 bases sitting between them. The CDR3 DNA reads as TGTGCCAGCAGCTTAGTCCCGGGGAGTGATCAGCCCCAGCATTTT. Translated, it gives CASSLVPGSDQPQHF.

V is TRBV11-2 and J is TRBJ2-1, with D unclear. V lost 5 bases, J lost 2 bases, and 10 bases lay in between. The CDR3 has 14 amino acids. Germline CDR1 and CDR2: SGHAT and FQNNGV. The CDR3 is CASSPLVTYNEQFF. CDR3 nucleotide sequence: TGTGCCAGCAGCCCTCTAGTCACCTACAATGAGCAGTTCTTC. Supplemented by reference TRBV11-2 and TRBJ2-1, the full variable domain reads EAGVAQSPRYKIIEKRQSVAFWCNPISGHATLYWYQQILGQGPKLLIQFQNNGVVDDSQLPKDRFSAERLKGVDSTLKIQPAKLEDSAVYLCASSPLVTYNEQFFGPGTRLTVL.

A word on this clone: The DNA is omitted, as the CDR3 cannot be located on it reliably, and the CDR3 follows TCRdb's listing. The genes are TRBV21-1 and TRBJ2-7; the D call of TRBD2 is as the table states it, not checked on the DNA. TRBV21-1 is described as a pseudogene. The CDR3 sequence runs 16 residues, both termini included. This chain's CDR3 is CASSKDVGTGSYEQYF.

V usage is TRBV6-5 and J usage is TRBJ2-1, with D hard to call. Trimming took off 2 bases at V and 2 bases at J, with 7 bases between the two ends. Per germline, CDR1 MNHEY and CDR2 SVGAGI. This CDR3 has 14 amino acids. CDR3 region: CASSYNSPYNEQFF. CDR3 DNA sequence: TGTGCCAGCAGTTACAACAGTCCCTACAATGAGCAGTTCTTC.

This clone was detected a few times. The chain is built from TRBV30 and TRBJ1-5; D is possibly TRBD1 (5 bases). Germline V CDR1 and CDR2: GTSNPN, SVGIG (reference sequence). The CDR3 runs 13 residues. The V end was cut by 1 base, the J end by 7 bases, with 11 bases between. The DNA for the CDR3 is TGTGCCTGGAGTGAGGGGAATCACCAGCCCCAGCATTTT. Its protein is CAWSEGNHQPQHF. Full variable domain (rest looked up from reference TRBV30 and TRBJ1-5): SQTIHQWPATLVQPVGSPLSLECTVEGTSNPNLYWYRQAAGRGLQLLFYSVGIGQISSEVPQNLSASRPQDRQFILSSKKLLLSDSGFYLCAWSEGNHQPQHFGDGTRLSIL.

The chain is built from TRBV19 and TRBJ1-2, with TRBD1 matching 8 bases. The CDR3 runs to 15 residues. Per germline, CDR1 LNHDA and CDR2 SQIVND (reference sequence). The junction had 10 bases not matched to a gene; V was cut back by 5 bases and J by 5 bases. CDR3 sequence (DNA): TGTGCCAGTAGTCCCGGACAGGGACAAGATTATGGCTACACCTTC. It yields the protein CASSPGQGQDYGYTF. The full variable domain, in which reference TRBV19 and TRBJ1-2 provide the parts outside the CDR3, is DGGITQSPKYLFRKEGQNVTLSCEQNLNHDAMYWYRQDPGQGLRLIYYSQIVNDFQKGDIAEGYSVSREKKESFPLTVTSAQKNPTAFYLCASSPGQGQDYGYTFGSGTRLTVV.